This T cell receptor beta chain emerged from a study of blood T cell repertoires in COVID-19. At the level of the study: The United States, Italy and Spain supplied acute and convalescent COVID-19 samples.

This CDR3 is built from 12 residues. The ends were cut back, 7 bases at V and 7 bases at J, with 11 bases in the middle. CDR1 and CDR2 (germline): MDHEN, SYDVKM. Profiled with immunoSEQ multiplex PCR; TCRdb holds only in-frame clones, not every one. The sample has about 150,000 clones, 65% to 85% seen once; the top ten hold 8.9%. Seattle cases were enrolled at active infection and followed longitudinally. This TCR derives from a man aged 25-40 years with COVID-19, enrolled during active disease. The sequencing sample was made of peripheral blood. The V and J genes are TRBV28 and TRBJ2-1; tentative D call: TRBD1 (7 bases). The CDR3 reads CASMTGRNEQFF. The CDR3 DNA follows: TGTGCCAGCATGACAGGGAGGAATGAGCAGTTCTTC. Full variable domain (remainder filled in from reference TRBV28 and TRBJ2-1): DVKVTQSSRYLVKRTGEKVFLECVQDMDHENMFWYRQDPGLGLRLIYFSYDVKMKEKGDIPEGYSVSREKKERFSLILESASTNQTSMYLCASMTGRNEQFFGPGTRLTVL.